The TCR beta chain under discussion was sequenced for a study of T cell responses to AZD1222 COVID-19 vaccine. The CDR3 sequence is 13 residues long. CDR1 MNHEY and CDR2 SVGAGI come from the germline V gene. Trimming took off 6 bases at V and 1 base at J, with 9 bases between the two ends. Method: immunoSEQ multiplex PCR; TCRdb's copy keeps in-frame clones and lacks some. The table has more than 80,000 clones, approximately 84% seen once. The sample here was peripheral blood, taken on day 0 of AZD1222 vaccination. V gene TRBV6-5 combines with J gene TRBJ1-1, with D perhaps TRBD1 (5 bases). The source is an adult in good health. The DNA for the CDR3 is TGTGCCAGCAGGAGGACATCGAACACTGAAGCTTTCTTT. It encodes CASRRTSNTEAFF.